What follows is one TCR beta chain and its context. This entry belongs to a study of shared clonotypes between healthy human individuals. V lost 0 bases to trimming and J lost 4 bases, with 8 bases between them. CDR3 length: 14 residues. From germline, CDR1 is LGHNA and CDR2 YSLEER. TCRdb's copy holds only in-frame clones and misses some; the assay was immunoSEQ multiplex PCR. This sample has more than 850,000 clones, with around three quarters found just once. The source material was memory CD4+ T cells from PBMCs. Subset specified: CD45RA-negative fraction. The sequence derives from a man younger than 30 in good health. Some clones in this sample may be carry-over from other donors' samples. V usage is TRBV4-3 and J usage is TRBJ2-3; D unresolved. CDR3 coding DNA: TGCGCCAGCAGCCAAGATCTAAAACCAGATACGCAGTATTTT. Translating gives CASSQDLKPDTQYF.